The 14 T cell receptor beta chains presented below share a single source sample, sequenced in a study of OX40 agonist ivuxolimab in advanced cancers. Libraries were prepared by immunoSEQ multiplex PCR; TCRdb keeps only in-frame clonotypes and omits some of them. The sample consists of some 63,000 clones, more than 75% of them appearing once. The sample in question was CD4+ or CD8+ T cells sorted from blood, obtained in a trial of the OX40 agonist ivuxolimab. These receptors were taken from an adult with an advanced solid tumor such as melanoma, head and neck, liver or kidney cancer.

CDR3 nucleotides: TGTGCCAGCAGCGCTGGACTAGCGGGACCAATCCCCTACGAGCAGTACTTC. This codes for CASSAGLAGPIPYEQYF. The V and J genes are TRBV9 and TRBJ2-7; 12 bases fit TRBD2. V lost 3 bases and J lost 2; bases outside the gene matches: 9. CDR3 length equals 17 residues. Germline V CDR1 and CDR2: SGDLS, YYNGEE.

The V gene is TRBV6-5, the J gene TRBJ2-7, with 8 positions matching TRBD1. CDR1 and CDR2 from the germline V gene are MNHEY and SVGAGI. The CDR3 has 15 residues. V was pared by 6 bases and J by 6 bases, with 13 bases of the junction left unmatched. The CDR3 DNA follows: TGTGCCAGCAGGGAAACAGGGGGTGTTGAGGCCGAGCAGTACTTC. Translated, it gives CASRETGGVEAEQYF.

The rearrangement uses TRBV5-4 and TRBJ2-2; the match to TRBD2 covers 8 bases. The germline CDR1 and CDR2 sequences are SGHNT and YYREEE (reference sequence). The V segment lost 0 bases and the J segment 5 bases; nucleotides outside the gene matches: 6. CDR3 size: 16 residues. The CDR3 DNA sequence: TGTGCCAGCAGCTTGGAGCGGGGGAGCCGAACCGGGGAGCTGTTTTTT. It codes for CASSLERGSRTGELFF.

The rearrangement links TRBV5-8 to TRBJ1-2; no firm D call. V was pared by 4 bases and J by 13 bases, with 14 bases between. CDR3 length equals 11 residues. Germline values: CDR1 SGHTS, CDR2 YDEGEE. CDR3 sequence (DNA): TGTGCCAGCAGCGGTTCTAGGCCCGCCACCTTC. Translating it yields CASSGSRPATF. The whole variable domain, remainder taken from reference TRBV5-8 and TRBJ1-2, is EAGVTQSPTHLIKTRGQQATLRCSPISGHTSVYWYQQALGLGLQFLLWYDEGEERNRGNFPPRFSGRQFPNYSSELNVNALELEDSALYLCASSGSRPATFGSGTRLTVV.

The V and J genes are TRBV10-3 and TRBJ2-2; possibly TRBD1 for D (5 bases). In germline, CDR1 is ENHRY, CDR2 SYGVKD. This CDR3 comprises 13 residues. Trimming pared 7 bases from V and 2 bases from J, leaving 8 bases between. CDR3 amino acids: CAIMGPNTGELFF. CDR3 DNA: TGTGCCATCATGGGGCCCAACACCGGGGAGCTGTTTTTT.

The chain uses TRBV7-9 and TRBJ2-4, with D perhaps given as TRBD1 or TRBD2 (7 bases each). Trimming removed 4 bases from V and 8 bases from J, with 15 bases in between. This CDR3 has 14 residues. From germline, CDR1 is SEHNR and CDR2 FQNEAQ (reference sequence). This chain's CDR3 is CASSSPRGGDIQYF. In nucleotides, the CDR3 is TGTGCCAGCAGCTCACCCAGGGGGGGGGACATTCAGTACTTC.

V usage is TRBV5-1 and J usage is TRBJ2-3; the D gene is possibly TRBD1 (6 bases). Germline CDR1 reads SGHRS; CDR2 reads YFSETQ. The V end lost 4 bases, the J end lost 3 bases, and 18 bases lay between the germline ends. The CDR3 is 16 amino acids. This chain's CDR3 is CASSTTGAQRTDTQYF. The CDR3 DNA sequence: TGCGCCAGCAGCACGACAGGCGCCCAACGGACAGATACGCAGTATTTT.

The rearrangement links TRBV5-1 to TRBJ2-5; the match to TRBD2 covers 8 bases. CDR1 and CDR2 from the germline V gene are SGHRS and YFSETQ. This CDR3 comprises 14 residues. V was clipped by 4 bases and J by 5 bases; unmatched bases: 7. As DNA, the CDR3 is TGCGCCAGCAGCCGGGAGCCTAGCGGGGAGACCCAGTACTTC. This encodes CASSREPSGETQYF.

The J gene is TRBJ2-1, the V gene TRBV19, with 9 bases that match TRBD2. The trim removed 3 bases at V and 9 bases at J, leaving 9 bases unmatched. In germline, CDR1 is LNHDA, CDR2 SQIVND (reference sequence). The CDR3 length is 15 residues. The CDR3 loop reads CASSILGGGAREQFF. The CDR3 DNA is TGTGCCAGTAGTATTTTGGGCGGGGGGGCACGTGAGCAGTTCTTC.

The V gene is TRBV14, the J gene TRBJ1-4, with D possibly being TRBD1 (6 bases). The CDR3 is 13 residues long. In germline, CDR1 is SGHDN, CDR2 FVKESK. Between the trimmed V and J ends, which lost 7 bases and 5 bases, there was a span of 11 bases. In DNA form, the CDR3 reads TGTGCCAGCAACAGGGTCGAGAATGAAAAACTGTTTTTT. Translation gives CASNRVENEKLFF.

V is TRBV29-1 and J is TRBJ1-1, with unresolved D. The CDR3 covers 13 residues. Trimming removed 4 bases from V and 0 bases from J, with 9 bases in between. Germline V lookup: CDR1 SQVTM, CDR2 ANQGSEA. This chain's CDR3 is CSVAGRLNTEAFF. The CDR3 DNA is TGCAGCGTTGCAGGTCGGTTGAACACTGAAGCTTTCTTT.

The V gene is TRBV19, the J gene TRBJ2-7; D tentatively fits TRBD1 or TRBD2 (5 bases each). The V end lost 1 base, the J end lost 6 bases, and 10 bases lay between the germline ends. The CDR3 loop spans 13 amino acids. Germline CDR1 reads LNHDA; CDR2 reads SQIVND (reference sequence). DNA for the CDR3: TGTGCCAGTAGTATAGGGTTGAGGGGCGAGCAGTACTTC. Translated: CASSIGLRGEQYF. Based on the CDR3 plus reference TRBV19 and TRBJ2-7, the full variable domain is DGGITQSPKYLFRKEGQNVTLSCEQNLNHDAMYWYRQDPGQGLRLIYYSQIVNDFQKGDIAEGYSVSREKKESFPLTVTSAQKNPTAFYLCASSIGLRGEQYFGPGTRLTVT.

V is TRBV14 and J is TRBJ2-7; 8 nucleotides match TRBD2. Trimming removed 4 bases from V and 2 bases from J; junction bases left unmatched: 7. This CDR3 spans 15 amino acids. Germline assignment: CDR1 SGHDN and CDR2 FVKESK. The CDR3 sequence is CASSPSGGLPYEQYF. As DNA, the CDR3 is TGTGCCAGCAGCCCCAGCGGGGGCCTACCCTACGAGCAGTACTTC.

This chain uses TRBV6-1 with TRBJ2-7; possible D gene TRBD2, 5 bases. V lost 3 bases and J 1 base, leaving 13 bases between the germline ends. The germline V gene encodes CDR1 MNHNS and CDR2 SASEGT. This CDR3 contains 15 residues. As DNA, the CDR3 is TGTGCCAGCAGTGAGGGGAGCGCGGTTTCCTACGAGCAGTACTTC. It is translated as CASSEGSAVSYEQYF.